Each of the 17 T cell receptor beta chains below was sequenced from the same sample in a study of blood T cell dynamics during melanoma immunotherapy. Time point defined: pre-treatment baseline. Profiling relied on immunoSEQ multiplex PCR, and the TCRdb table lists in-frame clones only, not all of them. The sample has roughly 9,500 clones, around 90% seen once. The specimen comprised blood, sampled from a patient treated with checkpoint blockade. All receptors come from a human donor with melanoma.

CDR3 DNA: TGTGCCAGCACCGACCCCCGAGAGGCAAATAGGGGGGAGCAGTACTTC. This sequence encodes CASTDPREANRGEQYF. The genes are TRBV2 and TRBJ2-7; maybe TRBD1 (6 bases). The CDR3 covers 16 residues. Deletions cut 7 bases from V and 7 bases from J, with 26 bases between. CDR1 and CDR2 from the germline V gene are SNHLY and FYNNEI. Drawing the rest from reference TRBV2 and TRBJ2-7, the complete variable domain is EPEVTQTPSHQVTQMGQEVILRCVPISNHLYFYWYRQILGQKVEFLVSFYNNEISEKSEIFDDQFSVERPDGSNFTLKIRSTKLEDSAMYFCASTDPREANRGEQYFGPGTRLTVT.

The J gene is TRBJ1-1, the V gene TRBV7-3; D call uncertain. The CDR3 runs to 15 residues. CDR1 and CDR2 from the germline V gene are SGHTA and FQGTGA. Trimming pared 2 bases from V and 0 bases from J, leaving 10 bases between. Here the CDR3 DNA reads TGTGCCAGCAGCTTAGGTCGGCTAATGAACACTGAAGCTTTCTTT. Its translation: CASSLGRLMNTEAFF.

The chain combines TRBV19 with TRBJ1-1; D is possibly TRBD1 (5 bases). This CDR3 region has 13 residues. V lost 4 bases to trimming and J lost 1 base, with 7 bases between them. Germline-derived CDR1 and CDR2 are LNHDA and SQIVND (reference sequence). DNA of the CDR3: TGTGCCAGTAGTACCGGGGGGAACACTGAAGCTTTCTTT. Encoded protein: CASSTGGNTEAFF.

The genes are TRBV7-3 and TRBJ2-2; D tentatively fits TRBD1 or TRBD2 (5 bases each). V dropped 6 bases and J dropped 6 bases, with 8 bases sitting between them. CDR1 is SGHTA and CDR2 is FQGTGA in the germline V gene. The CDR3 runs 12 residues. Here the CDR3 reads CASRRGPGELFF. In DNA, the CDR3 is TGTGCCAGCAGGAGGGGCCCCGGGGAGCTGTTTTTT.

The rearrangement joins TRBV11-2 to TRBJ2-2; no definite D call. V lost 5 bases and J 6 bases, leaving 4 bases between the germline ends. The CDR3 runs 11 residues. In germline, CDR1 is SGHAT, CDR2 FQNNGV. The CDR3 DNA is TGTGCCAGCAGCCCAGCCGGGGAGCTGTTTTTT. Its translation is CASSPAGELFF.

The rearrangement links TRBV5-4 to TRBJ2-7; 7 bases line up with TRBD2. With V trimmed by 4 bases and J by 2 bases, 6 bases remained unmatched. Germline CDR1 is SGHNT and CDR2 is YYREEE (reference sequence). This CDR3 region has 14 residues. The CDR3 nucleotides read TGTGCCAGCAGCACAGCGGGACGCCCCTACGAGCAGTACTTC. This gives the protein CASSTAGRPYEQYF.

The rearrangement uses TRBV11-3 and TRBJ2-1; tentatively, D is TRBD2 (7 bases). The CDR3 is 17 residues long. Looked up from germline, CDR1 is SGHNT and CDR2 is YENEEA. The V end was cut by 0 bases, the J end by 3 bases, with 15 bases between. The CDR3 nucleotides are TGTGCCAGCAGCTTAGATTGGGGGCCTAGCGGCTACAATGAGCAGTTCTTC. It specifies CASSLDWGPSGYNEQFF.

The genes are TRBV18 and TRBJ2-3; 9 bases match TRBD2. The CDR3 has 15 amino acids. V lost 1 base and J lost 7; bases outside the gene matches: 6. Germline CDR1 KGHSH, CDR2 LQKENI. CDR3 protein: CASSPQGSGSHTQYF. The CDR3 nucleotides read TGTGCCAGCTCACCACAGGGTAGCGGGAGTCATACGCAGTATTTT.

The V gene is TRBV29-1, the J gene TRBJ2-6; no clear D. Germline assignment: CDR1 SQVTM and CDR2 ANQGSEA. Between the trimmed V and J ends, which lost 3 bases and 0 bases, there was a span of 0 bases. This CDR3 comprises 12 residues. CDR3 bases: TGCAGCGTTGACTCTGGGGCCAACGTCCTGACTTTC. Its translation: CSVDSGANVLTF.

This clone was seen only once. The chain is built from TRBV5-1 and TRBJ2-3; D unclear. The V gene lost 4 bases and the J gene lost 6 bases, with 6 bases spanning the gap. Germline CDR1 reads SGHRS; CDR2 reads YFSETQ. This CDR3 region has 11 residues. The CDR3 nucleotides read TGCGCCAGCAGCCGGAGTGATACGCAGTATTTT. Its protein product is CASSRSDTQYF.

The V and J genes are TRBV6-1 and TRBJ2-7; D assignment may be TRBD1 or TRBD2 (6 bases each). The CDR3 length is 12 residues. The V end lost 10 bases, the J end lost 2 bases, and 12 bases lay between the germline ends. Germline values: CDR1 MNHNS, CDR2 SASEGT. As DNA, the CDR3 is TGTGCCACGAGGGGGGCCACCTACGAGCAGTACTTC. Translated: CATRGATYEQYF.

CDR3 sequence: CASSFLGGGSSYEQYF. CDR3 nucleotides: TGTGCCAGCAGCTTCCTGGGTGGCGGGAGCTCCTACGAGCAGTACTTC. The rearrangement joins TRBV7-8 to TRBJ2-7, with 7 bases that match TRBD2. Trimming cost V 3 bases and J 0 bases; bases outside gene matches: 8. The germline V gene encodes CDR1 SGHVS and CDR2 FQNEAQ. The CDR3 has 16 amino acids.

The chain recombines TRBV2 with TRBJ1-1, with unresolved D. Trimming took 3 bases from V and 5 from J, leaving 13 bases between them. Germline V gene data show CDR1 as SNHLY and CDR2 as FYNNEI. This CDR3 has 14 amino acids. The CDR3 coding sequence is TGTGCCAGCAGTGACAGTAGGGAAGGAACTGAAGCTTTCTTT. This translates into CASSDSREGTEAFF.

CDR3 residues: CASSLVGSYEQYF. The CDR3 bases are TGCGCCAGCAGCTTGGTAGGATCCTACGAGCAGTACTTC. The chain has TRBV5-1 and TRBJ2-7; D is ambiguous. Germline values: CDR1 SGHRS, CDR2 YFSETQ. V was pared by 0 bases and J by 1 base, with 5 bases between. The CDR3 is made up of 13 amino acids.

This chain connects TRBV27 to TRBJ2-2; D remains ambiguous. The CDR3 has 14 amino acids. CDR1 and CDR2 from the germline V gene are MNHEY and SMNVEV (reference sequence). V dropped 2 bases and J dropped 3 bases, with 7 bases sitting between them. DNA of the CDR3: TGTGCCAGCAGTTTAGGACCCGACACCGGGGAGCTGTTTTTT. It is translated as CASSLGPDTGELFF.

The rearrangement links TRBV18 to TRBJ1-2; TRBD1 might be the D (6 bases). Trimming pared 2 bases from V and 5 bases from J, leaving 15 bases between. Germline V gives CDR1 KGHSH, CDR2 LQKENI. This CDR3 region has 15 residues. The CDR3 DNA reads as TGTGCCAGCTCACCAGAGGACAGCCCTGGGTATGGCTACACCTTC. It codes for CASSPEDSPGYGYTF.

The chain has TRBV5-1 and TRBJ1-2; 7 positions agree with TRBD1. V shed 4 bases, J shed 8 bases, and the junction held 14 bases outside the gene matches. The CDR3 covers 15 residues. Germline V gives CDR1 SGHRS, CDR2 YFSETQ. DNA of the CDR3: TGCGCCAGCAGCCCAGCCGACAGGGTCCGGGGAGGCTACACCTTC. It is translated as CASSPADRVRGGYTF. Full variable domain (outside the CDR3, taken from reference TRBV5-1 and TRBJ1-2): KAGVTQTPRYLIKTRGQQVTLSCSPISGHRSVSWYQQTPGQGLQFLFEYFSETQRNKGNFPGRFSGRQFSNSRSEMNVSTLELGDSALYLCASSPADRVRGGYTFGSGTRLTVV.